A selection of T cell receptor beta chains follows, all from one sample in a study of PD-1 blockade in mismatch repair-deficient tumors. Antigens of these TCRs are unknown. The data were produced by immunoSEQ multiplex PCR, yet TCRdb's version contains in-frame clones alone and is incomplete. This sample has around 9,200 clones, with roughly 84% found just once. Sequenced material: cells cultured in vitro, taken from a patient treated with pembrolizumab. The receptors were gathered from an adult with mismatch repair-deficient cancer. CDR3s include the opening cysteine and the closing phenylalanine or tryptophan. A D gene is named only where the DNA matches it firmly. Clone size, where shown, is once, few, many, or a class for clones that have expanded.

>.|.|TRBJ1-1|TRBV5-4
TGTGCCAGCAGCTGGGACTCGAACACTGAAGCTTTCTTT
CASSWDSNTEAFF
>.|.|TRBJ1-2|TRBV7-2
TGTGCCAGCAGCTGGGAAGTCGGCGGCTACACCTTC
CASSWEVGGYTF
>TRBD1|.|TRBJ2-7|TRBV19
TGTGCCAGTAGTATAGGACAGGGACGCTACGAGCAGTACTTC
CASSIGQGRYEQYF
>.|.|TRBJ2-1|TRBV19
TGTGCCAGTAGTAGGGGCTCCTACAATGAGCAGTTCTTC
CASSRGSYNEQFF
>TRBD2|.|TRBJ2-3|TRBV11-2
TGTGCCAGCAGCTTAGCGGGACTAGCGGGAGTAGATACGCAGTATTTT
CASSLAGLAGVDTQYF
>.|few|TRBJ2-7|TRBV27
TGTGCCAGCAGACAAAGTCCCTACGAGCAGTACTTC
CASRQSPYEQYF
>TRBD2|.|TRBJ2-7|TRBV18
TGTGCCAGCTCACCAACTAGCGGGATAGGACCCCCAACCTACGAGCAGTACTTC
CASSPTSGIGPPTYEQYF
>.|.|TRBJ1-5|TRBV28
TGTGCCAGCAGTTTGGTTAATCAGCCCCAGCATTTT
CASSLVNQPQHF
>.|.|TRBJ2-7|TRBV10-2
TGCGCCAGCAGAGGGGGAGTGAGGGAGACGTCCTACGAGCAGTACTTC
CASRGGVRETSYEQYF
>TRBD1|.|TRBJ1-2|TRBV6-5
TGTGCCAGCAGAATCCAGGGGGTGGATGGCTACACCTTC
CASRIQGVDGYTF
>.|.|TRBJ2-2|TRBV6-5
TGTGCCAGCACTGGACTCTTCACCGGGGAGCTGTTTTTT
CASTGLFTGELFF
>TRBD1|.|TRBJ1-4|TRBV19
TGTGCCAGTAAGCCGGGACAGGGAGGAAAACTGTTTTTT
CASKPGQGGKLFF
>.|.|TRBJ1-1|TRBV28
TGTGCCAGCAGTTTGGCATTGAACACTGAAGCTTTCTTT
CASSLALNTEAFF
>TRBD1|once|TRBJ1-2|TRBV6-6
TGTGCCAGCAGCCTAGGACAGGGGGGCTACACCTTC
CASSLGQGGYTF
>.|.|TRBJ2-1|TRBV6-5
TGTGCCAGCAGTTACTCTCGGAGGAATGAGCAGTTCTTC
CASSYSRRNEQFF
>TRBD1|.|TRBJ2-7|TRBV4-1
TGCGCCAGCAGCCAAGGACAGGGTTCCTACGAGCAGTACTTC
CASSQGQGSYEQYF
>.|.|TRBJ2-3|TRBV12-5
TGTGCTAGTGGTCGGGGGACAGATACGCAGTATTTT
CASGRGTDTQYF
>.|.|TRBJ2-3|TRBV19
TGTGCCAGTAGTATAGATCTCGGGGCTGGAGATACGCAGTATTTT
CASSIDLGAGDTQYF
>TRBD1|.|TRBJ1-5|TRBV19
TGTGCCTCCCAACGCGGATTCGGGACAGGGGATAATAGCAATCAGCCCCAGCATTTT
CASQRGFGTGDNSNQPQHF
>.|.|TRBJ2-7|TRBV18
TGTGCCAGCTCACCGACAAGCTACGAGCAGTACTTC
CASSPTSYEQYF
>TRBD1|.|TRBJ1-5|TRBV28
TGTGCCAGCTCGGAACAGGGGGAAAACCAGCCCCAGCATTTT
CASSEQGENQPQHF
>TRBD2|.|TRBJ2-7|TRBV27
TGTGCCAGCAGTAAAGCCAAAACCCCAGGCGGACTAGCGGGAGAAACCTCCTACGAGCAGTATTTC
CASSKAKTPGGLAGETSYEQYF
>.|.|TRBJ1-5|TRBV28
TGTGCCAGCAGTCTCATCTATGGGGATAATCAGCCCCAGCATTTT
CASSLIYGDNQPQHF
>TRBD1|.|TRBJ1-4|TRBV5-1
TGCGCCAGCAGCACGGGACAGACTAATGAAAAACTGTTTTTT
CASSTGQTNEKLFF
>.|.|TRBJ2-2|TRBV19
TGTGCCAGTAGTGATCTAGGCTCTCCCCGGGCCGGGGAGCTGTTTTTT
CASSDLGSPRAGELFF
>TRBD1|.|TRBJ1-4|TRBV6-1
TGTGCCAGCAGTGAAGTCCAACAGGGGGCTCTAACTAATGAAAAACTGTTTTTT
CASSEVQQGALTNEKLFF
>.|once|TRBJ1-1|TRBV6-5
TGTGCCAGCAGTCACCTCGGGGCTGAAGCTTTCTTT
CASSHLGAEAFF
>.|.|TRBJ2-2|TRBV25-1
TGTGCCAGCAGTGAATATGGGGGAGACACCGGGGAGCTGTTTTTT
CASSEYGGDTGELFF
>.|.|TRBJ2-2|TRBV2
TGTGCCAGCAGTGAACAATTGCCCGCGAACACCGGGGAGCTGTTTTTT
CASSEQLPANTGELFF
>TRBD2|.|TRBJ2-5|TRBV27
TGTGCCAGCAGTTTAAGGGTAGCGGGGGGCCAAGAGACCCAGTACTTC
CASSLRVAGGQETQYF
>.|.|TRBJ2-4|TRBV19
TGTGCCAGTAGTCCTAGGGCCAGGCCCCGAGCCAAAAACATTCAGTACTTC
CASSPRARPRAKNIQYF
>TRBD1|.|TRBJ2-2|TRBV12-5
TGTGCTAGTGGTCCCGCCACGGGACAGGGGAACACCGGGGAGCTGTTTTTT
CASGPATGQGNTGELFF
>TRBD2|.|TRBJ2-1|TRBV5-4
TGTGCCAGCAGCCCGGGACTAGCGGGATTCTCCTACAATGAGCAGTTCTTC
CASSPGLAGFSYNEQFF
>TRBD1|.|TRBJ1-5|TRBV6-1
TGTGCCAGCAGTGAAGCGGACAGGGCTCTATATAGCAATCAGCCCCAGCATTTT
CASSEADRALYSNQPQHF
>TRBD2|.|TRBJ2-2|TRBV18
TGTGCCAGCTCACTGCGACTAGCGGGAACGAACACCGGGGAGCTGTTTTTT
CASSLRLAGTNTGELFF
>TRBD1|.|TRBJ1-4|TRBV9
TGTGCCAGCAGCCCCCAACCGGGACAGGGGGATGAAAAACTGTTTTTT
CASSPQPGQGDEKLFF
>TRBD2|.|TRBJ2-1|TRBV10-3
TGTGCCATCAGTGAGTCGGCGGGAGGGTACAATGAGCAGTTCTTC
CAISESAGGYNEQFF
>.|.|TRBJ2-7|TRBV5-1
TGCGCCAGCAGCCCCACCGGGACACATTACGAGCAGTACTTC
CASSPTGTHYEQYF
>.|.|TRBJ2-5|TRBV5-1
TGCGCCAGCAGTTACCCCCGGGACTCAGTCCGAGAGACCCAGTACTTC
CASSYPRDSVRETQYF
>TRBD2|.|TRBJ2-3|TRBV18
TGTGCCAGCTCACCAAGGGGGACTAGCGAACATACGCAGTATTTT
CASSPRGTSEHTQYF
>.|.|TRBJ2-1|TRBV5-1
TGCGCCAGCAGCCTGAGAAGGGGAGCCATCAATGAGCAGTTCTTC
CASSLRRGAINEQFF
>.|.|TRBJ1-4|TRBV27
TGTGCCAGCAGTTTTGGGGCTGGTAATGAAAAACTGTTTTTT
CASSFGAGNEKLFF
>.|.|TRBJ1-5|TRBV4-1
TGCGCCAGCAGCCAAGTTGAGGGGATCTTGAATAGCAATCAGCCCCAGCATTTT
CASSQVEGILNSNQPQHF
>.|.|TRBJ2-7|TRBV18
TGTGCCAGCTCACCACCAGGGGGCCGCGGGGGGGAGCAGTACTTC
CASSPPGGRGGEQYF
>TRBD2|.|TRBJ2-7|TRBV19
TGTGCCAGTAGTACCATAGCGGGAGTCTCCTCCGAGCAGTACTTC
CASSTIAGVSSEQYF
>.|.|TRBJ2-5|TRBV2
TGTGCCAGCAGTGGGGGAACTAGCCAAACCCAGTACTTC
CASSGGTSQTQYF
>TRBD2|.|TRBJ2-2|TRBV7-2
TGTGCCAGCAGCTTAGGATGGGCGGGAGTCCCCACCGGGGAGCTGTTTTTT
CASSLGWAGVPTGELFF
>.|.|TRBJ2-1|TRBV29-1
TGCAGCGGGGAAAGACGGTCCTACAATGAGCAGTTCTTC
CSGERRSYNEQFF
>TRBD1|.|TRBJ2-7|TRBV19
TGTGCCAGTAGTCTCTCTTCATCAGGGGGCGCGTCCTACGAGCAGTACTTC
CASSLSSSGGASYEQYF
>TRBD1|.|TRBJ2-3|TRBV4-2
TGTGCCAGCAGCCACCACAGGGGGAAAAGCACAGATACGCAGTATTTT
CASSHHRGKSTDTQYF
>TRBD1|.|TRBJ1-5|TRBV25-1
TGTGCCAGCAGCCAGGGGACAGGGGATCAGCCCCAGCATTTT
CASSQGTGDQPQHF
>.|.|TRBJ2-3|TRBV19
TGTGCCAGTAGTCCCACCGGAGGGTCTAGCACAGATACGCAGTATTTT
CASSPTGGSSTDTQYF
>.|.|TRBJ2-5|TRBV18
TGTGCCAGCTCACGAAACTCGCTCAGAGGTCGGTTAGAGACCCAGTACTTC
CASSRNSLRGRLETQYF